This T cell receptor beta chain was recovered during a study of shared clonotypes between healthy human individuals. Points from the study as a whole: Read depth was anticipated to influence clonotype sharing among donors.

This clone was counted ten times or more. The antigen is unknown. A deep-level run was used for the assay. The method was immunoSEQ multiplex PCR; TCRdb's version includes in-frame clones alone and lacks a portion of them. The sample holds fewer than 500,000 clones, around 79% seen once. CDR3 length equals 15 residues. The V and J ends lost 4 bases and 1 base respectively, with 11 bases between them. Germline V gene sequence: CDR1 MRHNA, CDR2 SNTAGT. The rearrangement joins TRBV6-4 to TRBJ2-1; the D gene is possibly TRBD2 (7 bases). The source of this sequence is a woman aged 40 to 49 in good health. Some clones in this sample may be carry-over from other donors' samples. The specimen was PBMCs. The CDR3 DNA reads TGTGCCAGCAGTGTTGAGGGGGGGTCCTACAATGAGCAGTTCTTC. It specifies CASSVEGGSYNEQFF.